This TCR beta chain is from a study of blood T cell repertoires in COVID-19. In the study overall: Spain, Italy and the United States supplied samples that represented acute and convalescent COVID-19.

Trimming took off 6 bases at V and 7 bases at J, with 10 bases between the two ends. Looked up from germline, CDR1 is MDHEN and CDR2 is SYDVKM. This CDR3 has 12 amino acids. This clone showed up just once. Original handling: The assay estimated nucleated cells by amplifying reference gene primers. Sequencing used immunoSEQ multiplex PCR; TCRdb keeps in-frame clones, though not all of them. Clone size and the V and J calls come from that table; the DNA yielded D and trimming. The sample contains roughly 92,000 clones, 87% of which appear only once. Source material: peripheral blood. This chain joins TRBV28 and TRBJ2-1; D gene ambiguous. This TCR derives from a human donor with acute or convalescent COVID-19. The donor label of this sample is uncertain. The CDR3 region has the DNA TGTGCCAGCAGGCATCAAGCGAATGAGCAGTTCTTC. Amino acid sequence: CASRHQANEQFF.